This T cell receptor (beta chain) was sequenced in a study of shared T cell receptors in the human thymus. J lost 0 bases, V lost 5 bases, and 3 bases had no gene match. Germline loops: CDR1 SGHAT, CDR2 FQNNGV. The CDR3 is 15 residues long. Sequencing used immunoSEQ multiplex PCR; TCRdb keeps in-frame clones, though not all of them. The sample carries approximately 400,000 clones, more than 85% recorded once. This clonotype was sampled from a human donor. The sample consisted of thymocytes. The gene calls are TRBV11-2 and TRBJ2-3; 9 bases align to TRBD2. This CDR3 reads CASSVTSGSTDTQYF. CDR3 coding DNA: TGTGCCAGCAGCGTTACTAGCGGGAGCACAGATACGCAGTATTTT. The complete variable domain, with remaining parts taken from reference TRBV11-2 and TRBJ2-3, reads EAGVAQSPRYKIIEKRQSVAFWCNPISGHATLYWYQQILGQGPKLLIQFQNNGVVDDSQLPKDRFSAERLKGVDSTLKIQPAKLEDSAVYLCASSVTSGSTDTQYFGPGTRLTVL.